Following are 11 T cell receptor beta chains from one sample sequenced in a study of T cell changes during pregnancy in multiple sclerosis. Only in-frame clones appear in the TCRdb table, and some are missing; sequencing was by immunoSEQ multiplex PCR. The top ten hold 0.43% of the sample, which has about 36,000 clones, approximately 92% seen once. The source was CD4+ T cells from peripheral blood mononuclear cells, collected in the third trimester of pregnancy. These receptors were taken from a female donor in good health, enrolled as a control in a pregnancy study.

The chain joins TRBV18 to TRBJ1-1; 7 bases line up with TRBD1. CDR1 is KGHSH, CDR2 LQKENI, per germline. This CDR3 contains 14 residues. J gave up 2 bases and V 5 bases, and 5 bases lay outside the gene matches. The CDR3 loop reads CASSYSGGNTEAFF. CDR3 coding DNA: TGTGCCAGCTCATATTCAGGGGGTAACACTGAAGCTTTCTTT. Drawing the rest from reference TRBV18 and TRBJ1-1, the complete variable domain is NAGVMQNPRHLVRRRGQEARLRCSPMKGHSHVYWYRQLPEEGLKFMVYLQKENIIDESGMPKERFSAEFPKEGPSILRIQQVVRGDSAAYFCASSYSGGNTEAFFGQGTRLTVV.

The gene calls are TRBV5-4 and TRBJ1-3; no definite D call. The CDR3 extends over 18 amino acids. Germline V gene lookup returns CDR1 SGHNT and CDR2 YYREEE (reference sequence). The V gene lost 2 bases and the J gene lost 2 bases, with 20 bases spanning the gap. The CDR3 is CASSFYVRTPGAGNTIYF. The DNA of the CDR3 is TGTGCCAGCAGCTTCTACGTGAGGACGCCGGGAGCTGGAAACACCATATATTTT. Variable domain in full (rest from reference TRBV5-4 and TRBJ1-3): ETGVTQSPTHLIKTRGQQVTLRCSSQSGHNTVSWYQQALGQGPQFIFQYYREEENGRGNFPPRFSGLQFPNYSSELNVNALELDDSALYLCASSFYVRTPGAGNTIYFGEGSWLTVV.

The chain carries TRBV6-5 and TRBJ2-7; D may be TRBD2 (6 bases). V lost 5 bases, J lost 9 bases, and 17 bases lay in between. Germline values: CDR1 MNHEY, CDR2 SVGAGI. The CDR3 is made up of 13 amino acids. DNA of the CDR3: TGTGCCAGCAGTCCTACACCCAGGGACTCGCAGTACTTC. Protein product: CASSPTPRDSQYF.

The chain joins TRBV4-3 to TRBJ2-7; perhaps TRBD1 as D (6 bases). Germline V gene data show CDR1 as LGHNA and CDR2 as YSLEER. This CDR3 has 16 residues. V lost 3 bases and J lost 0, with 15 bases in between. The CDR3 loop reads CASSQPPADSSYEQYF. The CDR3 DNA reads TGCGCCAGCAGCCAGCCCCCAGCGGACAGCTCCTACGAGCAGTACTTC.

This rearrangement joins TRBV7-9 to TRBJ2-3, with D possibly matching TRBD1 (5 bases). Germline CDR1 is SEHNR and CDR2 is FQNEAQ (reference sequence). The length of the CDR3 is 15 residues. V was cut by 4 bases and J by 1 base, with 12 bases left in between. Here the CDR3 DNA reads TGTGCCAGCAGCTCAAGGGGTGGGGGCACAGATACGCAGTATTTT. Translated: CASSSRGGGTDTQYF.

This chain uses TRBV7-2 with TRBJ1-5; the D gene is possibly TRBD1 (6 bases). The germline V and J ends were trimmed by 2 bases and 3 bases, with 14 bases remaining between them. Germline CDR1 is SGHTA and CDR2 is FQGNSA. The CDR3 is made up of 16 amino acids. CDR3 in DNA: TGTGCCAGCAGCTTACAGGGGAATCAGGTCAATCAGCCCCAGCATTTT. Translation gives CASSLQGNQVNQPQHF. Filled out from reference TRBV7-2 and TRBJ1-5, the complete variable domain reads GAGVSQSPSNKVTEKGKDVELRCDPISGHTALYWYRQSLGQGLEFLIYFQGNSAPDKSGLPSDRFSAERTGGSVSTLTIQRTQQEDSAVYLCASSLQGNQVNQPQHFGDGTRLSIL.

The CDR3 loop is CASSQDRQNTEAFF. For the CDR3, the DNA is TGTGCCAGCTCTCAAGACAGGCAGAACACTGAAGCTTTCTTT. The V call is TRBV18, the J call TRBJ1-1; D might be TRBD1 (6 bases). Per the germline V gene, CDR1 is KGHSH and CDR2 is LQKENI. Trimming shortened V by 6 bases and J by 1 base, and 12 bases separated the two germline ends. This CDR3 is built from 14 residues.

This chain uses TRBV28 with TRBJ1-1; 8 bases are a match to TRBD1. The CDR3 contains 11 residues. Germline CDR1 reads MDHEN; CDR2 reads SYDVKM. The V segment lost 5 bases and the J segment 10 bases; nucleotides outside the gene matches: 3. The DNA for the CDR3 is TGTGCCAGCAGTACTGGACAGGGAGCTTTCTTT. The encoded protein is CASSTGQGAFF.

The chain recombines TRBV10-3 with TRBJ2-7; D possibly corresponds to TRBD1 (6 bases). Trimming took 6 bases from V and 2 from J, leaving 8 bases between them. The germline gives CDR1 ENHRY, CDR2 SYGVKD. The CDR3 has 12 residues. The CDR3 DNA reads TGTGCCATCAGGGACAGCACCTACGAGCAGTACTTC. Encoded protein: CAIRDSTYEQYF.

V is TRBV5-1 and J is TRBJ2-2, with 8 bases fitting TRBD2. The germline V gene has CDR1 SGHRS and CDR2 YFSETQ. CDR3 length: 16 residues. V lost 0 bases to trimming and J lost 2 bases; unmatched junction nucleotides: 3. In nucleotides, the CDR3 is TGCGCCAGCAGCTTGGCGGGGGGGGTCAACACCGGGGAGCTGTTTTTT. This sequence encodes CASSLAGGVNTGELFF.

The chain couples TRBV4-3 to TRBJ1-4, with 10 bases aligning to TRBD1. The CDR3 extends over 14 amino acids. V gave up 4 bases and J gave up 5 bases; unmatched junction bases: 1. Per germline, CDR1 LGHNA and CDR2 YSLEER. CDR3 nucleotides: TGCGCCAGCAGCCGGGGACAGGGGAATGAAAAACTGTTTTTT. Protein product: CASSRGQGNEKLFF.